A single T cell receptor beta chain is shown here with its context. Its antigen is not identified. The CDR3 has 13 residues. Germline V CDR1 and CDR2: SGHRS, YFSETQ. Trimming stripped 4 bases from V and 1 base from J, with 8 bases between. The data stem from a study of OX40 agonist ivuxolimab in advanced cancers. Study context: Patients were 82.7% male with ages roughly 20 to 90, mean approximately 58.

Anyone with autoimmune disease history or systemic immunosuppression was excluded. Whole-study findings and limits: Among the least clonally expanded were partial responders at 0.1-3.0 mg/kg.

Produced via immunoSEQ multiplex PCR; TCRdb's table is partial and in-frame only. The data show 75,000 to 100,000 clones, around 86% seen once. The sample here was CD4+ or CD8+ T cells sorted from blood, taken in a trial of the OX40 agonist ivuxolimab. This chain links TRBV5-1 with TRBJ2-5, with D perhaps matching TRBD1 or TRBD2 (5 bases each). This receptor was taken from an adult with an advanced solid tumor such as melanoma, head and neck, liver or kidney cancer. The CDR3 reads CASSPGTQETQYF. CDR3 sequence (DNA): TGCGCCAGCAGCCCAGGGACCCAAGAGACCCAGTACTTC.